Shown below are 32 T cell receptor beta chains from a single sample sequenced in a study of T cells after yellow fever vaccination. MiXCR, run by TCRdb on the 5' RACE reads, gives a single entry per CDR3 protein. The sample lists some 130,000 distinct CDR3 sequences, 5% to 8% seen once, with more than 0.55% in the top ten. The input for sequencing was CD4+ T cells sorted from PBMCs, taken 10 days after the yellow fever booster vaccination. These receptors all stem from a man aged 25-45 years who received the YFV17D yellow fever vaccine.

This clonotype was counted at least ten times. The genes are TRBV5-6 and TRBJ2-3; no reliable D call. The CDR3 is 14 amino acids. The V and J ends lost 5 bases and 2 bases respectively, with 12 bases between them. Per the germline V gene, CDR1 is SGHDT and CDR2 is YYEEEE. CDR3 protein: CASRSVTYTDTQYF. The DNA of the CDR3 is TGTGCCAGCAGGTCGGTAACCTACACAGATACGCAGTATTTT.

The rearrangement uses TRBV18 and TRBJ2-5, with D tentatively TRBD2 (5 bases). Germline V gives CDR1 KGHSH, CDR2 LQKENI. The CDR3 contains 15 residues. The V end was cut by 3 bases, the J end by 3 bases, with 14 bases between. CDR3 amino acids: CASSPIQLGKETQYF. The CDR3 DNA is TGTGCCAGCTCACCTATCCAACTAGGGAAAGAGACCCAGTACTTC. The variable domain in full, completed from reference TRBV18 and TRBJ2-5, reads NAGVMQNPRHLVRRRGQEARLRCSPMKGHSHVYWYRQLPEEGLKFMVYLQKENIIDESGMPKERFSAEFPKEGPSILRIQQVVRGDSAAYFCASSPIQLGKETQYFGPGTRLLVL.

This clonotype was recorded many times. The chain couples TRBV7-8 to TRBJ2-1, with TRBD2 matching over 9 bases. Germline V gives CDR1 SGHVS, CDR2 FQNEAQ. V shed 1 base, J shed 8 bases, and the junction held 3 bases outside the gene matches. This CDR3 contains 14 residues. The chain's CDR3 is CASSLVAGAYEQFF. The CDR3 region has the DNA TGTGCCAGCAGCTTAGTAGCGGGAGCCTATGAGCAGTTCTTC.

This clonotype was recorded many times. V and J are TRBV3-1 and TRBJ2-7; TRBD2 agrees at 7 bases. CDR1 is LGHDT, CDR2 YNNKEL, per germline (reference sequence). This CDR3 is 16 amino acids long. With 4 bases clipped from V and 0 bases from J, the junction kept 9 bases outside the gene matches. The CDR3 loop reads CASSRGGASGSYEQYF. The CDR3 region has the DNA TGTGCCAGCAGCCGGGGGGGAGCGTCCGGCTCCTACGAGCAGTACTTC.

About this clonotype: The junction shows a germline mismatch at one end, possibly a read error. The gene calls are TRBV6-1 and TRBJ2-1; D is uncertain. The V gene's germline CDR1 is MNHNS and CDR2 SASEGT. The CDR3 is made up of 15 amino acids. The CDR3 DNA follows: TGTACCAGCACCAACCGACCCTCGGCATACAATGAGCAGTTCTTC. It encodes CTSTNRPSAYNEQFF.

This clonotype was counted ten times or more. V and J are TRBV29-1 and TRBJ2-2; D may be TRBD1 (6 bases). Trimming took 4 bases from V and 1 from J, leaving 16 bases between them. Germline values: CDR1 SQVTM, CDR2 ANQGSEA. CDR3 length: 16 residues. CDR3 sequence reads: CSVGGTSAKNTGELFF. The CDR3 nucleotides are TGCAGCGTTGGTGGGACATCAGCCAAGAACACCGGGGAGCTGTTTTTT.

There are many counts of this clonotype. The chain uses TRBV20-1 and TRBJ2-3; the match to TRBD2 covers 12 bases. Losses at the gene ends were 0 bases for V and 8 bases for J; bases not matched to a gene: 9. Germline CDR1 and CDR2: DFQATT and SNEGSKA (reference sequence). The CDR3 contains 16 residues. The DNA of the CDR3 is TGCAGTGCTAGAGATCGCACTAGCGGGAGGACGGGTACGCAGTATTTT. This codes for CSARDRTSGRTGTQYF.

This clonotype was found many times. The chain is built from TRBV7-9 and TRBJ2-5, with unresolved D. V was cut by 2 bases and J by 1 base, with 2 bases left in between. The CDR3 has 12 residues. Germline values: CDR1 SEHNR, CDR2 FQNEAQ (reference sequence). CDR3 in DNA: TGTGCCAGCAGCTTAACCCAAGAGACCCAGTACTTC. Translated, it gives CASSLTQETQYF.

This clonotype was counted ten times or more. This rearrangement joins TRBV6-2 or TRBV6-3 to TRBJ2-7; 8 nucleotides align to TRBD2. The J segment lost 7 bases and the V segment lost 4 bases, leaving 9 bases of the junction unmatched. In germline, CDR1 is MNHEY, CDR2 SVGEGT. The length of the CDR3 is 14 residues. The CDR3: CASSSEREPMEQYF. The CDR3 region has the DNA TGTGCCAGCAGTTCTGAGCGGGAGCCAATGGAGCAGTACTTC.

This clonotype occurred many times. This CDR3 is CASTENLGAGGYTF. The CDR3 coding sequence is TGTGCCAGCACCGAAAATTTAGGGGCGGGGGGCTACACCTTC. The rearrangement joins TRBV12-3 or TRBV12-4 to TRBJ1-2; TRBD1 might be the D (5 bases). The CDR3 runs 14 residues. Trimming removed 7 bases from V and 8 bases from J, with 20 bases in between.

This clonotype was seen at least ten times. CDR3 coding DNA: TGTGCCAGCAGTCGGTACAATGAGCAGTTCTTC. Protein sequence: CASSRYNEQFF. The genes are TRBV6-2 or TRBV6-3 and TRBJ2-1; D remains unclear. The V gene lost 5 bases and the J gene lost 4 bases, with 3 bases spanning the gap. Germline V gene lookup returns CDR1 MNHEY and CDR2 SVGEGT. This CDR3 region has 11 residues.

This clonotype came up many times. Here the CDR3 DNA reads TGCGCCAGCAGTTTTGCCCCCCCAAGGAGCGGGGGGACAGATACGCAGTATTTT. Residues: CASSFAPPRSGGTDTQYF. The V and J genes are TRBV5-1 and TRBJ2-3; the match to TRBD2 covers 9 bases. CDR1 SGHRS and CDR2 YFSETQ come from the germline V gene. Trimming took 5 bases from V and 3 from J; bases not matched to a gene: 16. CDR3 length: 18 residues.

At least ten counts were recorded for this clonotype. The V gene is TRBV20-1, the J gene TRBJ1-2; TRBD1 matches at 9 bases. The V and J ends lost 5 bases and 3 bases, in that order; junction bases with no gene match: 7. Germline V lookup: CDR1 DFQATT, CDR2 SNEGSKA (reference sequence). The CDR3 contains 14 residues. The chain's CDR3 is CSAPRGQGDYGYTF. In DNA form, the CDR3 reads TGCAGTGCTCCTCGGGGACAGGGAGACTATGGCTACACCTTC.

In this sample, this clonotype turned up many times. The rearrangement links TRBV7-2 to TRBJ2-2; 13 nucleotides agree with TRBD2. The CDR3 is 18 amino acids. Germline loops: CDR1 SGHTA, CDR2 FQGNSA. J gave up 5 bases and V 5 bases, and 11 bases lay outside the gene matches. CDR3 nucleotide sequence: TGTGCCAGCAGCCTCGGACTAGCGGGAGCCCCGGGTACCGGGGAGCTGTTTTTT. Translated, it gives CASSLGLAGAPGTGELFF.

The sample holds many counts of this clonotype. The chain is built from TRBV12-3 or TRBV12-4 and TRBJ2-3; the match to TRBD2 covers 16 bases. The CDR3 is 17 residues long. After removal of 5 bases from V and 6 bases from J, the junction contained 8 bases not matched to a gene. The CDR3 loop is CASSTGTSGRAGDTQYF. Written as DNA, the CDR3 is TGTGCCAGCAGTACTGGGACTAGCGGGAGGGCCGGGGATACGCAGTATTTT.

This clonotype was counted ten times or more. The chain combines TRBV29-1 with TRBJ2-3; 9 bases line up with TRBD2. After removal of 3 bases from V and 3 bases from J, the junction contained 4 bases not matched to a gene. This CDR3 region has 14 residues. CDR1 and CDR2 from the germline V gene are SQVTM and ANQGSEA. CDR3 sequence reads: CSVERTSVTDTQYF. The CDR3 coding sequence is TGCAGCGTTGAGCGGACTAGCGTGACAGATACGCAGTATTTT.

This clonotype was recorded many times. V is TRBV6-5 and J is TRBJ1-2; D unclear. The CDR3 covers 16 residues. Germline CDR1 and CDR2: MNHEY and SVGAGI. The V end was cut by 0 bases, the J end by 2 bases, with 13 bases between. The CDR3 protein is CASSYSTLRGNYGYTF. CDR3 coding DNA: TGTGCCAGCAGTTACTCCACCTTGAGAGGGAACTATGGCTACACCTTC.

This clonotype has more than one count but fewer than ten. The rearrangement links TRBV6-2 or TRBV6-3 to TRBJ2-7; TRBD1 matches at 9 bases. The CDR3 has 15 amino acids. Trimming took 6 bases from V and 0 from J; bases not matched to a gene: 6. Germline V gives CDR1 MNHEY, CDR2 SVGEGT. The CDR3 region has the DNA TGTGCCAGCAGGGTGGACAGGGGAAGCTCCTACGAGCAGTACTTC. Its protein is CASRVDRGSSYEQYF.

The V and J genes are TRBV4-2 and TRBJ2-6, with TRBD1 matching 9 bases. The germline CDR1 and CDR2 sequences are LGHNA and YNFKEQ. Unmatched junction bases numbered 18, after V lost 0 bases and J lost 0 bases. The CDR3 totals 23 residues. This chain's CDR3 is CASSQDVYVGLGQGRSGANVLTF. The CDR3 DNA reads TGTGCCAGCAGCCAAGATGTCTATGTTGGGTTGGGACAGGGCCGCTCTGGGGCCAACGTCCTGACTTTC.

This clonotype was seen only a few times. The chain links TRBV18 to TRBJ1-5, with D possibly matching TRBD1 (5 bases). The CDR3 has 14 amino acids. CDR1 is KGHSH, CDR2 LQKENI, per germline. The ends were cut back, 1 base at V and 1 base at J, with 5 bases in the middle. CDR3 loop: CASSPRDSNQPQHF. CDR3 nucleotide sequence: TGTGCCAGCTCACCACGGGACAGCAATCAGCCCCAGCATTTT.

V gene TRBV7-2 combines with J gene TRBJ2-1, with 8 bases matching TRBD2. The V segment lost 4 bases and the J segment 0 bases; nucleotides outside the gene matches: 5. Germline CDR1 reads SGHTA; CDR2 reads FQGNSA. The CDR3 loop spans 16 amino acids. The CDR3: CASSSTGGSSYNEQFF. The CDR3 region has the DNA TGTGCCAGCAGCTCGACGGGGGGGAGCTCCTACAATGAGCAGTTCTTC.

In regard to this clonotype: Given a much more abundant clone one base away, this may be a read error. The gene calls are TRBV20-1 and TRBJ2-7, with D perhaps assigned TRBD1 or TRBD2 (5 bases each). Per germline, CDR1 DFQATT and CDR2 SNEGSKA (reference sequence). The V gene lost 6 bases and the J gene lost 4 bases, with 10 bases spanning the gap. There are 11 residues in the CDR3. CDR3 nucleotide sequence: TGCAGTGCGGGGGTGGGGTACGAGCAGTACTTC. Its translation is CSAGVGYEQYF.

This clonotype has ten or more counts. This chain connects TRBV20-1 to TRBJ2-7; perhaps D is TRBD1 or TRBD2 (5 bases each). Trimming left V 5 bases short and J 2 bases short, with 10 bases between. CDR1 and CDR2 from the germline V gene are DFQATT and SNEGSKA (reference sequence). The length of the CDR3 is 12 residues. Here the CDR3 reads CSAWDVTYEQYF. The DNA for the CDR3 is TGCAGTGCTTGGGACGTCACCTACGAGCAGTACTTC.

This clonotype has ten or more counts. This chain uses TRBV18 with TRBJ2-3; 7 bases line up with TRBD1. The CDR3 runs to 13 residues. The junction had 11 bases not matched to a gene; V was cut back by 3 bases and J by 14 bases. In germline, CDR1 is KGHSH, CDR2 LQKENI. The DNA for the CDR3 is TGTGCCAGCTCACCCGAGGGGGCTAAGCCGCGGTATTTT. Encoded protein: CASSPEGAKPRYF.

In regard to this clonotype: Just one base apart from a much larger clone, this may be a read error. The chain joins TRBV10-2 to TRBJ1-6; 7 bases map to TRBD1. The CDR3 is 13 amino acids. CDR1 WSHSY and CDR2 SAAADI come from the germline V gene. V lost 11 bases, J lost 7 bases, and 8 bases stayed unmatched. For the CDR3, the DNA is TGCGCCGGGGGACAGTCCCTGAATTCACCCCTCCACTTT. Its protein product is CAGGQSLNSPLHF.

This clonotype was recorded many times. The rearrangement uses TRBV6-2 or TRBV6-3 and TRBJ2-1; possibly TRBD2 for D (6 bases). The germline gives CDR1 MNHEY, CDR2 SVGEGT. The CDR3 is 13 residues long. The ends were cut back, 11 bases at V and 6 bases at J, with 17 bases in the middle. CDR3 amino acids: CAGSEGPSNEQFF. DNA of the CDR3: TGTGCCGGGTCGGAGGGTCCGAGCAATGAGCAGTTCTTC.

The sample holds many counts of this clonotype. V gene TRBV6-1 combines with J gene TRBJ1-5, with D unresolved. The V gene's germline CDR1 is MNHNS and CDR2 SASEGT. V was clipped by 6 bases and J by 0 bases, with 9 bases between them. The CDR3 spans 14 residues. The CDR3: CASRTGSSNQPQHF. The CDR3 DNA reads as TGTGCCAGCAGGACGGGCAGTAGCAATCAGCCCCAGCATTTT.

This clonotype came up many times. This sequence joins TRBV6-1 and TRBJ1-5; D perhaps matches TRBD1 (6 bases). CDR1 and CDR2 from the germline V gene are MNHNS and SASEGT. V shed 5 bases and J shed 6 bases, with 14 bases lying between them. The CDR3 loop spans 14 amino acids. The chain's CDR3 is CASSSRGRSQPQHF. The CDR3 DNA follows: TGTGCCAGCAGTAGCAGGGGTCGGAGTCAGCCCCAGCATTTT.

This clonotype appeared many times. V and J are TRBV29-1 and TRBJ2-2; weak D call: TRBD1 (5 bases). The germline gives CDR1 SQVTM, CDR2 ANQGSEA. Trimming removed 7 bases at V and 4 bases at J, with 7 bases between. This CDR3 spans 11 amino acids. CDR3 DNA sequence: TGCAGCGCCCAGGGCACCGGGGAGCTGTTTTTT. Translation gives CSAQGTGELFF.

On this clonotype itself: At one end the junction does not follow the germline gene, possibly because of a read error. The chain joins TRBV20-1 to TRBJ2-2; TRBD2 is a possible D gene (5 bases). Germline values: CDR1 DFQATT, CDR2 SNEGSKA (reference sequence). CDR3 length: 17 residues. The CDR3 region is CCARGAAGHANTGELFF. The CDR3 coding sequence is TGCTGTGCTAGAGGAGCGGCAGGCCACGCGAACACCGGGGAGCTGTTTTTT.

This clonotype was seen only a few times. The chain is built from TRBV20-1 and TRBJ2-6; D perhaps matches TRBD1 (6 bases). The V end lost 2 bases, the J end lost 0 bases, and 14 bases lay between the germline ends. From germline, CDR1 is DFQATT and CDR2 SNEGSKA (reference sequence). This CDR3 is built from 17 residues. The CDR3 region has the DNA TGCAGTGCTAGACAACAGGGAAAACACTCTGGGGCCAACGTCCTGACTTTC. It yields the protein CSARQQGKHSGANVLTF.

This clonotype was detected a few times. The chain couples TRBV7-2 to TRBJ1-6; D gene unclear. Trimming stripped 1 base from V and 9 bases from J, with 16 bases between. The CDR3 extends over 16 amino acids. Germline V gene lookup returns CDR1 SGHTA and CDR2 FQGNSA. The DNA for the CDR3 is TGTGCCAGCAGCTTAGGGAGCGGCAGAACAACTTCACCCCTCCACTTT. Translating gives CASSLGSGRTTSPLHF.